These 4 T cell receptor beta chains were sequenced from one sample in a study of early T cells in non-severe SARS-CoV-2 infection. MiXCR was run by TCRdb on the 5' RACE reads, yielding one entry per CDR3 protein. The table shows 60,000 to 85,000 distinct CDR3 sequences, with 15% to 17% occurring only once. Sequencing was done on a sample of whole blood. The receptors derive from an adult who was a healthcare worker with PCR-confirmed SARS-CoV-2 infection or an uninfected control (not recorded which).

This clonotype occurred a few times. V and J are TRBV3-1 and TRBJ1-3; possibly TRBD1 for D (6 bases). Germline V gene sequence: CDR1 LGHDT, CDR2 YNNKEL (reference sequence). The CDR3 contains 14 residues. Between the trimmed V and J ends, which lost 7 bases and 9 bases, there was a span of 19 bases. The CDR3 bases are TGTGCCAGCACCCCAGGGGCCGAAGGCGGCACCATATATTTT. It specifies CASTPGAEGGTIYF.

The chain links TRBV3-1 to TRBJ2-7, with 7 bases identical to TRBD1. CDR1 and CDR2 (germline): LGHDT, YNNKEL (reference sequence). J was trimmed by 0 bases and V by 0 bases; bases with no gene match: 5. The CDR3 runs to 16 residues. The CDR3 bases are TGTGCCAGCAGCCAAGATAGGGGGACAGCCTCCTACGAGCAGTACTTC. Translated: CASSQDRGTASYEQYF.

The sample holds a few counts of this clonotype. This chain uses TRBV4-3 with TRBJ2-2, with no clear D. Trimming took off 4 bases at V and 1 base at J, with 1 base between the two ends. The germline gives CDR1 LGHNA, CDR2 YSLEER. CDR3 length: 12 residues. CDR3 sequence reads: CASSRNTGELFF. CDR3 nucleotide sequence: TGCGCCAGCAGCCGGAACACCGGGGAGCTGTTTTTT.

The chain is built from TRBV7-9 and TRBJ2-3; no clear D. Germline CDR1 reads SEHNR; CDR2 reads FQNEAQ (reference sequence). Trimming left V 2 bases short and J 9 bases short, with 9 bases between. There are 12 residues in the CDR3. CDR3 nucleotide sequence: TGTGCCAGCAGCTTACCTCTTTGGACGCAGTATTTT. It encodes CASSLPLWTQYF.